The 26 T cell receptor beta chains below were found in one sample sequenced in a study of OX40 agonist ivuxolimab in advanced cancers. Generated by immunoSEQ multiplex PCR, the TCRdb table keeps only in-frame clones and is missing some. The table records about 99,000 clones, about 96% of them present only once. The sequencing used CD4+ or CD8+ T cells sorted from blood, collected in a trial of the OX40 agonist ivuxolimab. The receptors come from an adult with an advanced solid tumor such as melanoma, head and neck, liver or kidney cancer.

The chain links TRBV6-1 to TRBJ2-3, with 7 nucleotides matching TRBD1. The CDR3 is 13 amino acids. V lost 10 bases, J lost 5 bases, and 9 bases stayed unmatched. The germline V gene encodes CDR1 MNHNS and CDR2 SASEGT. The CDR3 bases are TGTGCCACCCACGGACAGGTGCAAGATACGCAGTATTTT. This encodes CATHGQVQDTQYF.

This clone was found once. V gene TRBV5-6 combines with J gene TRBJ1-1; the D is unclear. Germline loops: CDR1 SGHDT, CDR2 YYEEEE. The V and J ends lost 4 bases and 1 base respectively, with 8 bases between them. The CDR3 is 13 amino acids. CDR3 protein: CASSTLGNTEAFF. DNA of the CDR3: TGTGCCAGCAGCACCCTAGGGAACACTGAAGCTTTCTTT.

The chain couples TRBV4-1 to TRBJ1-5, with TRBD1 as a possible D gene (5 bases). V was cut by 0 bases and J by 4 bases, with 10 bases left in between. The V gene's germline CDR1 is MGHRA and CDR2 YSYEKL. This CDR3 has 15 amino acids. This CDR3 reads CASSQDGGMNQPQHF. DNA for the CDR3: TGCGCCAGCAGCCAAGATGGGGGAATGAATCAGCCCCAGCATTTT.

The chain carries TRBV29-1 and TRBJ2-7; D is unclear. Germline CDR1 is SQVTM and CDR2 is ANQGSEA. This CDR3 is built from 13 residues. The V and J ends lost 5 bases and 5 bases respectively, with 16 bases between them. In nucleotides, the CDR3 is TGCAGCGTTACGGGCCCGCCGAGTGACGAGCAGTACTTC. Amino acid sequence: CSVTGPPSDEQYF.

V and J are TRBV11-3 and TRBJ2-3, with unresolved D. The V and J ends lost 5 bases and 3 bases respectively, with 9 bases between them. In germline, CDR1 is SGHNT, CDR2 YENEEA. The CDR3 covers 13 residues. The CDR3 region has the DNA TGTGCCAGCAGCAGGGAACTTACAGATACGCAGTATTTT. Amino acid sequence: CASSRELTDTQYF.

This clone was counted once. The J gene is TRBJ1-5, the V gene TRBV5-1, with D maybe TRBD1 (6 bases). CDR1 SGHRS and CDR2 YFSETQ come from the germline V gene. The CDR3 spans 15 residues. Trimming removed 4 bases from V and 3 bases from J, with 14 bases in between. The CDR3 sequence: CASSLSGAPNQPQHF. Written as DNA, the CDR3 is TGCGCCAGCAGCCTCTCAGGGGCCCCCAATCAGCCCCAGCATTTT.

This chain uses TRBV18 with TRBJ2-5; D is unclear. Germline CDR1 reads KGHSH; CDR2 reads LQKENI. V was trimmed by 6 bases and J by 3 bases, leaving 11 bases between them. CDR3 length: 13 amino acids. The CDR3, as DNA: TGTGCCAGCTCCCAACTCATAGAAGAGACCCAGTACTTC. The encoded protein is CASSQLIEETQYF.

The CDR3 DNA reads as TGTGCCAGCAGCCCACCAGGGTCGGGCTCAGATACGCAGTATTTT. Amino acids: CASSPPGSGSDTQYF. The J gene is TRBJ2-3, the V gene TRBV27; weak D call: TRBD1 (5 bases). V dropped 6 bases and J dropped 4 bases, with 17 bases sitting between them. Looked up from germline, CDR1 is MNHEY and CDR2 is SMNVEV (reference sequence). The CDR3 runs 15 residues.

CDR3 in DNA: TGTGCCAGCAGTTTATCGCTAAGCTCCTACAATGAGCAGTTCTTC. Translating gives CASSLSLSSYNEQFF. J is TRBJ2-1 and V is TRBV27; D unclear. Germline V gene data show CDR1 as MNHEY and CDR2 as SMNVEV (reference sequence). V was trimmed by 0 bases and J by 0 bases, leaving 6 bases between them. This CDR3 is 15 amino acids long.

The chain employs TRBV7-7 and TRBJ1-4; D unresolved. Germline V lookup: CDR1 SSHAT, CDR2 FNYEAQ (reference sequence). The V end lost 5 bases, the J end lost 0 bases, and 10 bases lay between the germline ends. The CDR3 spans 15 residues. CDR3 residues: CASSIRDTTNEKLFF. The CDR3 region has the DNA TGTGCCAGCAGCATCAGAGACACAACTAATGAAAAACTGTTTTTT.

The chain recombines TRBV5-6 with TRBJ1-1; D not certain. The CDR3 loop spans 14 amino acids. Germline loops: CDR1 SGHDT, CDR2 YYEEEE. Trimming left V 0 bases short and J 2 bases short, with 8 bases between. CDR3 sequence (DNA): TGTGCCAGCAGCTTGGAGTGGGGAAACACTGAAGCTTTCTTT. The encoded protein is CASSLEWGNTEAFF.

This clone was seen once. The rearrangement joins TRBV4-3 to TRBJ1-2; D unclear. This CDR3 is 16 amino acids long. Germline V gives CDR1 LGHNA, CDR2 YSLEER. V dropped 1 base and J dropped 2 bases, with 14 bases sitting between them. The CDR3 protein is CASSQGAANSNYGYTF. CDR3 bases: TGCGCCAGCAGCCAAGGGGCCGCCAACTCAAACTATGGCTACACCTTC.

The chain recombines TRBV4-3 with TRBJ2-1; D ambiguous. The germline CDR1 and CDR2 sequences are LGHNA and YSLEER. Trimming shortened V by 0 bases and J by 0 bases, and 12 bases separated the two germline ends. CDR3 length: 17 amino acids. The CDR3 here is CASSQDPLGNSYNEQFF. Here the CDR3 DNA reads TGCGCCAGCAGCCAAGACCCTCTTGGAAACTCCTACAATGAGCAGTTCTTC.

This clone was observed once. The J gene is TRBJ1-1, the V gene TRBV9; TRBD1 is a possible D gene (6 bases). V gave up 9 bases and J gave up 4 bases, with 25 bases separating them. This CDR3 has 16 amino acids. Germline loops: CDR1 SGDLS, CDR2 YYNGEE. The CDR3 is CATAHPGEWRGTEAFF. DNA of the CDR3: TGTGCCACCGCCCATCCAGGGGAGTGGAGGGGCACTGAAGCTTTCTTT.

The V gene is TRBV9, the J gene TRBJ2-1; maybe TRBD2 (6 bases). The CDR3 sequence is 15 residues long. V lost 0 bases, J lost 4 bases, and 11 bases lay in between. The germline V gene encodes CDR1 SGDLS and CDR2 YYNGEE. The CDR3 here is CASSVEGAGYNEQFF. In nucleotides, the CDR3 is TGTGCCAGCAGCGTAGAAGGGGCGGGATACAATGAGCAGTTCTTC.

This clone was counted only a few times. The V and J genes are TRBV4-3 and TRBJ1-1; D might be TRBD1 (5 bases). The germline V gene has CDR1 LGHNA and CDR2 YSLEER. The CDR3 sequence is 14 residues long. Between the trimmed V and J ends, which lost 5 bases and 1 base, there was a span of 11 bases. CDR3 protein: CASSIRTTNTEAFF. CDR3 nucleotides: TGCGCCAGCAGCATCAGGACAACGAACACTGAAGCTTTCTTT.

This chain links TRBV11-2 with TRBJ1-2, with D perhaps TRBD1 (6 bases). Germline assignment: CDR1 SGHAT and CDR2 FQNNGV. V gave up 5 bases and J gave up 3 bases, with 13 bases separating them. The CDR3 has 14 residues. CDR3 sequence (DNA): TGTGCCAGCAGCCGTTACAGGGTAGACTATGGCTACACCTTC. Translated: CASSRYRVDYGYTF.

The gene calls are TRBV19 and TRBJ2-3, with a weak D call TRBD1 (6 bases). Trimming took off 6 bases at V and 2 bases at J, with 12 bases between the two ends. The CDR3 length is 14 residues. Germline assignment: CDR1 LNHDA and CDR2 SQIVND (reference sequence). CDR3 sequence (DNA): TGTGCCAGTAGCCAGGGGTCCTCCACAGATACGCAGTATTTT. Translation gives CASSQGSSTDTQYF.

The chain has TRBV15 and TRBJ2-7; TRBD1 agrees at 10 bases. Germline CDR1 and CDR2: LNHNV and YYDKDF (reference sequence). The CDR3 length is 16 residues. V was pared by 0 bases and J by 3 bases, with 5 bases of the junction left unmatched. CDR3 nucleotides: TGTGCCACCAGCAGAGATGCAGGGACAGGGGTCTACGAGCAGTACTTC. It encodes CATSRDAGTGVYEQYF.

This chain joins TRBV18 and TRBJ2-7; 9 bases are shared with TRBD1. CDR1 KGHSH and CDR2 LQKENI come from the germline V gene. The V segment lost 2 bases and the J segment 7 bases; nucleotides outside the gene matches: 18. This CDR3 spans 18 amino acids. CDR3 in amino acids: CASSPYVVGGDREWEQYF. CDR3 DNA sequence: TGTGCCAGCTCACCATATGTTGTAGGAGGGGACAGGGAATGGGAGCAGTACTTC. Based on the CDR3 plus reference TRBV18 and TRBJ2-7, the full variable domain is NAGVMQNPRHLVRRRGQEARLRCSPMKGHSHVYWYRQLPEEGLKFMVYLQKENIIDESGMPKERFSAEFPKEGPSILRIQQVVRGDSAAYFCASSPYVVGGDREWEQYFGPGTRLTVT.

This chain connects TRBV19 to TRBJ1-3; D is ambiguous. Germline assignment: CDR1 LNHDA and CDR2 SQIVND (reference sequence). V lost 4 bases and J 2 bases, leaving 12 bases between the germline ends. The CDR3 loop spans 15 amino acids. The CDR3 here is CASSTYTEAGNTIYF. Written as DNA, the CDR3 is TGTGCCAGTAGTACATACACAGAAGCTGGAAACACCATATATTTT. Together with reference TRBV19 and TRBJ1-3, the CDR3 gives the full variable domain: DGGITQSPKYLFRKEGQNVTLSCEQNLNHDAMYWYRQDPGQGLRLIYYSQIVNDFQKGDIAEGYSVSREKKESFPLTVTSAQKNPTAFYLCASSTYTEAGNTIYFGEGSWLTVV.

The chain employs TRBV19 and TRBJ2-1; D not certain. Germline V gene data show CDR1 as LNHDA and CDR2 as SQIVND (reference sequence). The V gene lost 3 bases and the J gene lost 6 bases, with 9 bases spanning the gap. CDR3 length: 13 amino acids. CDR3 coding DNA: TGTGCCAGTAGTATTTGGGGAACCAATGAGCAGTTCTTC. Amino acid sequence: CASSIWGTNEQFF.

CDR3 coding DNA: TGTGCCAGCAGCTCGAACAGGGTGGGGCCTACAGATACGCAGTATTTT. Residues: CASSSNRVGPTDTQYF. The chain recombines TRBV9 with TRBJ2-3; D may be TRBD1 (6 bases). The CDR3 loop spans 16 amino acids. Trimming removed 4 bases from V and 3 bases from J, with 18 bases in between. Germline V gene sequence: CDR1 SGDLS, CDR2 YYNGEE. The complete variable domain, with remaining parts taken from reference TRBV9 and TRBJ2-3, reads DSGVTQTPKHLITATGQRVTLRCSPRSGDLSVYWYQQSLDQGLQFLIQYYNGEERAKGNILERFSAQQFPDLHSELNLSSLELGDSALYFCASSSNRVGPTDTQYFGPGTRLTVL.

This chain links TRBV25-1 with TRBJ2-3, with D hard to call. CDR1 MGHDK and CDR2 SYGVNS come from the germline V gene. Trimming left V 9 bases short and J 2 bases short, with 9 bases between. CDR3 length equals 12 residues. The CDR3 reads CASGSLTDTQYF. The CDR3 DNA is TGTGCCAGTGGTAGTCTCACAGATACGCAGTATTTT.

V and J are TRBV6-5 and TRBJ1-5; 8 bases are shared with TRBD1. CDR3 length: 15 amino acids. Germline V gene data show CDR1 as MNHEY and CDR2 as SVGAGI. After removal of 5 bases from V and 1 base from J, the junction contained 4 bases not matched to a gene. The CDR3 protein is CASSPYRGSNQPQHF. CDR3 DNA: TGTGCCAGCAGTCCCTACAGGGGGAGCAATCAGCCCCAGCATTTT.

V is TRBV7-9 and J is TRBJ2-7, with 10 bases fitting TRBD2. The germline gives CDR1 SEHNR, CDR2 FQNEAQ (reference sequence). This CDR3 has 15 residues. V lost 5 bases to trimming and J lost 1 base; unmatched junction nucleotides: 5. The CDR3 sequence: CASSPPSGSSYEQYF. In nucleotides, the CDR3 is TGTGCCAGCAGCCCCCCTAGCGGGAGTTCCTACGAGCAGTACTTC.